This T cell receptor (beta chain) came from a study of T cells in localized non-small cell lung cancer (dated by TCRdb to about 2020). In the study overall: The study analyzed T cell repertoires of around 250 early-stage NSCLC patients, comparing tumors and uninvolved tumor-adjacent lungs. The cohort consisted of around 250 treatment-naive NSCLC patients whose localized lung tumors had been resected. Of the NSCLC patients, approximately 130 were male and some 97 were female, and the mean age was approximately 66 years. Study-level results and caveats: Uninvolved tumor-adjacent lung showed the highest T cell clonality, higher than tumor, which suggests more focused antigenic responses in the adjacent lung. Higher blood T cell density associated with longer overall survival, while higher adjacent-lung clonality associated with shorter survival. A median of approximately 55 of the top 100 tumor clones were detected in paired uninvolved adjacent lung, and some 28 of these tumor clones were also found among the top 100 clones of the paired uninvolved adjacent lung. Because multi-region tumor sequencing was not done, intratumor heterogeneity could not be ruled out. Because the study design was exploratory, TCR variables were selected using unadjusted p-values without false-discovery rate correction.

For this clone: What antigen it recognizes has not been identified. There are no base qualities to consult, and no much larger clone falls within one base.

Uninvolved adjacent lung was sampled at least 2 cm away from the tumor margin, and two independent pathologists confirmed that the tissue had no atypia. At diagnosis, peripheral blood, uninvolved tumor-adjacent lung and tumor were collected and were preserved as a mix of fresh-frozen and FFPE material. TCR beta CDR3 regions were sequenced from DNA using the immunoSEQ Assay. Per the original workflow: T cell density was computed as TCR beta template counts normalized to usable DNA estimated by amplifying housekeeping genes. Richness was estimated using the preseqR package, with extrapolation to 400,000 templates for PBMC samples and to 120,000 templates for tissue samples. Clonality was taken to be one minus Pielou's evenness. Tissue-enriched TCRs were identified through differential abundance testing performed on productive amino-acid clonotypes, with a minimum total count of 5 and an alpha of 0.1. Repertoire overlap between compartments was quantified with the Jaccard Index and Morisita Overlap Index. GLIPH clustered TCR beta CDR3s with public tetramer-defined viral CDR3s; viral motifs required at least three viral sequences plus V-gene enrichment. In its TCRdb copy, this immuneACCESS table keeps in-frame sequences only and misses some clones. Where compared with another copy, unresolved V genes explain less than half of these, and the others have no known cause. That table furnishes V, J and clone size, whereas the DNA furnished D and trimming. A total of fewer than 2,500 clones appear in this sample, about a sixth of them only once. The ten largest clones capture over 9.5% of the sample.

The source of this sequence is a male donor at least 60 years old with stage I non-small cell lung cancer. The sequencing here drew on normal lung tissue next to the tumor, taken before any cancer treatment.

The CDR3 reads CASSIPETGTHEQFF. The nucleotide sequence reads TGCGCCAGCAGCATTCCCGAGACAGGGACCCATGAGCAGTTCTTC. The receptor chain draws on TRBV5-1 and TRBJ2-1; 7 bases in the middle match TRBD1. CDR1 and CDR2, looked up from the germline V gene, are SGHRS and YFSETQ. V is cut back by 4 bases and J by 8 bases, with 12 bases in the junction unmatched. Measured from the cysteine to the phenylalanine, the CDR3 is 15 residues long. The sequence is cut down to CDR3 DNA, 45 bases in frame from base 1.